A single sample gave rise to the 18 T cell receptor beta chains below, sequenced in a study of blood T cells in healthy people across ages (dated by TCRdb to between 2014 and 2016). The library was obtained by 5' RACE. The sequencing machine was an Illumina HiSeq 2500. The second PCR ran for about 6 to 12 cycles and used a J-beta primer mix along with a sample-barcoded 5' primer. TCRdb handled the public reads itself, with Q25 trimming in fastp and clone calling in MiXCR, and kept productive beta chains. When rows share a CDR3 protein, they turn into one entry using the most common DNA and genes. Across this sample there are over a million distinct CDR3 sequences, with roughly 45% seen only once. Jointly, the top ten make up about 19% of the sample. Material for sequencing was blood. The receptors originated from a woman aged 60 to 75 in good health.

This chain links TRBV2 with TRBJ1-1, with D perhaps TRBD1 (6 bases). CDR1 SNHLY and CDR2 FYNNEI come from the germline V gene. The CDR3 runs 12 residues. V was shortened by 7 bases and J by 2 bases, with 8 bases between the two germline ends. Here the CDR3 DNA reads TGTGCCAGCACACAGGGCAACACTGAAGCTTTCTTT. Protein: CASTQGNTEAFF. Full variable domain (outside the CDR3, taken from reference TRBV2 and TRBJ1-1): EPEVTQTPSHQVTQMGQEVILRCVPISNHLYFYWYRQILGQKVEFLVSFYNNEISEKSEIFDDQFSVERPDGSNFTLKIRSTKLEDSAMYFCASTQGNTEAFFGQGTRLTVV.

J is TRBJ2-7 and V is TRBV11-1, with TRBD2 matching 7 bases. In germline, CDR1 is SGHAT, CDR2 FQDESV (reference sequence). This CDR3 region has 14 residues. The trim removed 7 bases at V and 2 bases at J, leaving 8 bases unmatched. DNA for the CDR3: TGTGCCAGCACCCGAACGGGAGGTGCCTACGAGCAGTACTTC. Encoded protein: CASTRTGGAYEQYF.

This chain links TRBV9 with TRBJ2-3, with 7 bases lining up with TRBD1. The CDR3 length is 15 residues. From germline, CDR1 is SGDLS and CDR2 YYNGEE. V lost 0 bases and J lost 1; bases outside the gene matches: 2. CDR3 bases: TGTGCCAGCAGCGTAGGAGGGGGCGGCACAGATACGCAGTATTTT. The encoded protein is CASSVGGGGTDTQYF.

As concerns this clonotype: One end of the junction fails to match germline, which may point to a read error. The chain recombines TRBV10-3 with TRBJ2-4; 9 bases are a match to TRBD1. The tail of the sequence fits TRBJ2-7 better, so the J call may be wrong. From germline, CDR1 is ENHRY and CDR2 SYGVKD. The CDR3 runs 13 residues. CDR3 sequence: CTISGGQGYEQYF. The CDR3, as DNA: TGTACCATCAGTGGGGGACAGGGCTACGAGCAGTACTTC.

Worth noting for this clonotype: This may be a read error, as it is one base from a much larger clone. This chain links TRBV7-9 with TRBJ2-3; D is undetermined. CDR3 size: 14 residues. Germline values: CDR1 SEHNR, CDR2 FQNEAQ (reference sequence). V gave up 5 bases and J gave up 7 bases, with 16 bases separating them. This CDR3 is CASSVDGRGNTQYF. In DNA, the CDR3 is TGTGCCAGCAGCGTAGACGGGCGCGGAAATACGCAGTATTTT.

This clonotype occurred a few times. This sequence joins TRBV5-4 and TRBJ1-2; tentatively, D is TRBD1 (6 bases). Trimming shortened V by 3 bases and J by 8 bases, and 17 bases separated the two germline ends. The CDR3 contains 14 residues. Per the germline V gene, CDR1 is SGHNT and CDR2 is YYREEE (reference sequence). The CDR3 DNA follows: TGTGCCAGCAGCTCAAACAGGGTGGTCTACGGCTACACCTTC. Translation: CASSSNRVVYGYTF.

A few counts support this clonotype. This sequence joins TRBV29-1 and TRBJ2-7; D ambiguous. Germline V gene sequence: CDR1 SQVTM, CDR2 ANQGSEA. V gave up 2 bases and J gave up 0 bases, with 5 bases separating them. The CDR3 covers 12 residues. The CDR3 loop reads CSVELNSYEQYF. CDR3 coding DNA: TGCAGCGTTGAATTAAACTCCTACGAGCAGTACTTC.

This clonotype turned up a few times. The chain couples TRBV6-1 to TRBJ2-1; TRBD1 might be the D (6 bases). Trimming pared 6 bases from V and 2 bases from J, leaving 14 bases between. CDR3 length equals 15 residues. Germline lookup yields CDR1 MNHNS and CDR2 SASEGT. CDR3 DNA sequence: TGTGCCAGCAGACCCAACAGGGACCCCTACAATGAGCAGTTCTTC. Translation: CASRPNRDPYNEQFF.

This sequence joins TRBV6-5 and TRBJ2-7; D is possibly TRBD1 (5 bases). Germline CDR1 reads MNHEY; CDR2 reads SVGAGI. The CDR3 extends over 13 amino acids. Trimming left V 2 bases short and J 2 bases short, with 7 bases between. CDR3 in amino acids: CASSYARAYEQYF. CDR3 bases: TGTGCCAGCAGTTACGCCAGGGCCTACGAGCAGTACTTC.

This sequence joins TRBV15 and TRBJ2-1, with 7 positions matching TRBD2. This CDR3 spans 15 amino acids. V was clipped by 3 bases and J by 3 bases; unmatched bases: 5. Germline-derived CDR1 and CDR2 are LNHNV and YYDKDF (reference sequence). The CDR3, as DNA: TGTGCCACCAGCAGGACGACTAGCTACTACAATGAGCAGTTCTTC. Its translation is CATSRTTSYYNEQFF.

The CDR3 loop is CSAMVTSGYTNEQFF. The CDR3 DNA reads as TGCAGTGCTATGGTCACTAGCGGGTATACAAATGAGCAGTTCTTC. The V and J genes are TRBV20-1 and TRBJ2-1, with 9 bases aligning to TRBD2. The junction had 11 bases not matched to a gene; V was cut back by 4 bases and J by 7 bases. This CDR3 has 15 amino acids. Germline loops: CDR1 DFQATT, CDR2 SNEGSKA (reference sequence).

There are a few counts of this clonotype. For the CDR3, the DNA is TGTGCCAGCAGTGCACCATCTACAGGGCAGGCCCACTACGAGCAGTACTTC. It translates to CASSAPSTGQAHYEQYF. V and J are TRBV27 and TRBJ2-7; maybe TRBD1 (6 bases). CDR1 and CDR2 from the germline V gene are MNHEY and SMNVEV (reference sequence). The CDR3 runs 17 residues. With 5 bases removed from V and 3 bases from J, the gap between germline ends came to 23 bases.

CDR3: CSARDSIGVSGNTGELFF. In DNA form, the CDR3 reads TGCAGTGCTAGAGACTCAATCGGAGTTAGCGGGAACACCGGGGAGCTGTTTTTT. This chain links TRBV20-1 with TRBJ2-2; perhaps TRBD2 as D (6 bases). CDR1 is DFQATT and CDR2 is SNEGSKA in the germline V gene (reference sequence). The V gene lost 0 bases and the J gene lost 1 base, with 18 bases spanning the gap. The CDR3 loop spans 18 amino acids.

V usage is TRBV18 and J usage is TRBJ2-1, with 7 bases lining up with TRBD1. This CDR3 is built from 16 residues. The trim removed 5 bases at V and 3 bases at J, leaving 10 bases unmatched. Per the germline V gene, CDR1 is KGHSH and CDR2 is LQKENI. The CDR3 DNA sequence: TGTGCCAGCTCATCGATACAGGGGTCTGACTACAATGAGCAGTTCTTC. Its protein product is CASSSIQGSDYNEQFF.

This clonotype has a handful of counts. V gene TRBV18 combines with J gene TRBJ2-7; 7 bases align to TRBD1. From germline, CDR1 is KGHSH and CDR2 LQKENI. After removal of 5 bases from V and 6 bases from J, the junction contained 10 bases not matched to a gene. The length of the CDR3 is 14 residues. CDR3 DNA: TGTGCCAGCTCAGGAGCCGTAAACAGGGGCGAGCAGTACTTC. This translates into CASSGAVNRGEQYF.

J is TRBJ2-3 and V is TRBV7-3, with unresolved D. The germline CDR1 and CDR2 sequences are SGHTA and FQGTGA. This CDR3 has 13 amino acids. V dropped 3 bases and J dropped 4 bases, with 8 bases sitting between them. CDR3 sequence (DNA): TGTGCCAGCAGCTTTGATGCAGCAGATACGCAGTATTTT. Translation: CASSFDAADTQYF.

The sample holds a few counts of this clonotype. This chain connects TRBV6-5 to TRBJ1-4, with D uncertain. V lost 6 bases, J lost 8 bases, and 16 bases lay in between. Germline V gene sequence: CDR1 MNHEY, CDR2 SVGAGI. The CDR3 length is 14 residues. CDR3 coding DNA: TGTGCCAGCAGGCCGGGCGGAAATGGGGAAAAACTGTTTTTT. It codes for CASRPGGNGEKLFF.

This clonotype has just a few counts. The CDR3 sequence is CSATSRDRDQETQYF. In nucleotides, the CDR3 is TGCAGTGCTACGAGCCGGGACAGGGACCAAGAGACCCAGTACTTC. V and J are TRBV20-1 and TRBJ2-5; 9 bases agree with TRBD1. The CDR3 covers 15 residues. Per germline, CDR1 DFQATT and CDR2 SNEGSKA (reference sequence). J was trimmed by 0 bases and V by 4 bases; bases with no gene match: 6.